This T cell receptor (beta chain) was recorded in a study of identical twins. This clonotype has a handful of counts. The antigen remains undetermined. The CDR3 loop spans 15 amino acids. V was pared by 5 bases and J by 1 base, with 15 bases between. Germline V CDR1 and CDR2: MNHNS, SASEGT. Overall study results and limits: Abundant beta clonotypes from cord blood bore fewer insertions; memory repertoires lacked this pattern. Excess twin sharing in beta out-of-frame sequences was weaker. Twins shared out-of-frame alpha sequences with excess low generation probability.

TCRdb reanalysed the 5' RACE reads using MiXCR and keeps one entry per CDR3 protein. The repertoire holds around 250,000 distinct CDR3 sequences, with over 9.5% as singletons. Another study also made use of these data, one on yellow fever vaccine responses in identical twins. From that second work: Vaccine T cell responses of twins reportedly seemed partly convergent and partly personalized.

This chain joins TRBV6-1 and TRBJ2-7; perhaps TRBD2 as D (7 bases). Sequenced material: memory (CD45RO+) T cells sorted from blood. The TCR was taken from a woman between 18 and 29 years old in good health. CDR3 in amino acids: CASSREGGGSYEQYF. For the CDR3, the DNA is TGTGCCAGCAGTCGCGAAGGGGGAGGGTCCTACGAGCAGTACTTC.